The T cell receptor beta chain under discussion was sequenced for a study of human T cells and chemical hapten exposure. Study-level background: Across samples, TCR yields varied, mostly owing to small differences in pooled library volumes.

Study results and limitations: Those TCRs sitting above 1 in 1000 frequency stayed the same with DPC sensitization.

The authors' total RNA extraction used unfractionated whole blood. Concerning this clonotype itself: Its antigen is unknown.

This CDR3 is 15 amino acids long. J was trimmed by 3 bases and V by 3 bases; bases with no gene match: 9. Germline V gives CDR1 SGHRS, CDR2 YFSETQ. Original processing notes: Sample TCR totals centred on a median of approximately 100,000, ranging roughly 20,000 to 690,600. TCRdb called the 5' RACE reads again in MiXCR, with one record for every CDR3 protein. These V and J calls derive from TCRdb rather than the authors' analysis. The table includes 150,000 or so distinct CDR3 sequences, roughly 4.1% detected once. This sequence was found in a female donor in good health. V gene TRBV5-1 combines with J gene TRBJ2-7, with 7 bases identical to TRBD1. The CDR3 region has the DNA TGCGCCAGCAGCTCCGCCGGAGCAGGGGGCTACGAGCAGTACTTC. As protein: CASSSAGAGGYEQYF.